Listed below are T cell receptor beta chains from one sample, sequenced in a study of CD8+ T cells in alopecia areata. Profiled with immunoSEQ multiplex PCR; TCRdb holds only in-frame clones, not every one. The sample gives about 140,000 clones, around 55% of which show up once; around 5% is in the top ten. The material sequenced was CD4+ T cells sorted from blood. Every receptor here comes from a human donor in good health. Both conserved end residues are part of each CDR3. A D gene is named only where the DNA matches it firmly. A clone size is listed for some rows: how often the clone was seen (once, few, many), or a class if it is expanded.

cdr3_aa cdr3_nt d_call j_call clone_size v_call
CAWSLQGYEQYF TGTGCCTGGAGTTTACAGGGGTACGAGCAGTACTTC TRBD1 TRBJ2-7 NA TRBV30
CASSSEGPLGTEAFF TGTGCCAGCAGCAGCGAAGGACCACTAGGCACTGAAGCTTTCTTT NA TRBJ1-1 NA TRBV4-2
CASSQRTGNGYTF TGTGCCAGCAGCCAGCGGACAGGGAATGGCTACACCTTC NA TRBJ1-2 few TRBV21-1
CASSSRVQVNNEQFF TGCGCCAGCAGCTCCCGGGTACAGGTAAACAATGAGCAGTTCTTC NA TRBJ2-1 NA TRBV5-1
CASSQDSGLVSSGANVLTF TGCGCCAGCAGCCAAGACTCGGGACTAGTATCATCTGGGGCCAACGTCCTGACTTTC TRBD2 TRBJ2-6 NA TRBV4-1
CASSFTRGASNQPQHF TGTGCCAGCAGCTTTACTAGAGGGGCGAGCAATCAGCCCCAGCATTTT NA TRBJ1-5 few TRBV7-9
CATSRTGVYNEQFF TGTGCCACCAGCAGAACAGGGGTCTACAATGAGCAGTTCTTC TRBD1 TRBJ2-1 NA TRBV15
CSAGAGVVETQYF TGCAGCGCCGGGGCAGGGGTGGTTGAGACCCAGTACTTC NA TRBJ2-5 NA TRBV29-1
CASSERLTAQNQPQHF TGTGCCAGCAGTGAAAGATTGACAGCCCAAAATCAGCCCCAGCATTTT NA TRBJ1-5 NA TRBV2
CSVELEYGYEQYF TGCAGCGTTGAGTTAGAGTACGGCTACGAGCAGTACTTC NA TRBJ2-7 NA TRBV29-1
CASSQSEASRGRTETQYF TGCGCCAGCAGTCAATCCGAGGCTAGTCGCGGGAGAACAGAGACCCAGTACTTC TRBD2 TRBJ2-5 few TRBV23-1
CASRPSAPYGYTF TGTGCCAGCAGACCCTCAGCCCCCTATGGCTACACCTTC NA TRBJ1-2 NA TRBV4-2
CASSKANPTVPYEQYF TGCGCCAGCAGTAAAGCCAATCCGACAGTTCCCTACGAGCAGTACTTC NA TRBJ2-7 NA TRBV10-2
CASSRTGLYNEQFF TGTGCCAGCAGCCGGACAGGACTTTACAATGAGCAGTTCTTC TRBD1 TRBJ2-1 NA TRBV27
CATSRDGLAESYEQYF TGTGCCACCAGCAGAGACGGACTAGCGGAGTCCTACGAGCAGTACTTC TRBD2 TRBJ2-7 NA TRBV15
CSAGLQHGYTF TGCAGTGCCGGCCTACAGCATGGCTACACCTTC NA TRBJ1-2 NA TRBV20-1
CASSEKGQGHTGELFF TGTGCCAGCAGTGAAAAGGGGCAGGGTCACACCGGGGAGCTGTTTTTT NA TRBJ2-2 NA TRBV25-1
CSAIDRGPETQYF TGCAGCGCTATAGACAGGGGGCCAGAGACCCAGTACTTC TRBD1 TRBJ2-5 few TRBV29-1
CASSDRGTSGRLGELFF TGTGCCAGCAGTGATCGAGGGACTAGCGGGAGGTTGGGGGAGCTGTTTTTT TRBD2 TRBJ2-2 few TRBV25-1
CASSLGASGHTQYF TGTGCCAGCAGCTTAGGAGCTAGCGGGCATACGCAGTATTTT TRBD2 TRBJ2-3 NA TRBV7-9
CASARDVIFETQYF TGCGCCAGCGCCCGGGACGTCATTTTCGAGACCCAGTACTTC NA TRBJ2-5 few TRBV10-2
CASSYRAGGLETQYF TGTGCCAGCAGTTACCGAGCGGGAGGGCTTGAGACCCAGTACTTC TRBD2 TRBJ2-5 few TRBV6-6
CAISESGAYYEQYF TGTGCCATCAGTGAGTCGGGTGCCTACTACGAGCAGTACTTC NA TRBJ2-7 NA TRBV10-3
CASTSGLLGYEQYF TGTGCCAGCACCTCGGGACTCCTCGGGTACGAGCAGTACTTC NA TRBJ2-7 NA TRBV6-6
CASYGEGNTEAFF TGTGCCAGCTATGGGGAGGGGAACACTGAAGCTTTCTTT NA TRBJ1-1 few TRBV27
CASSDRRGTEAFF TGTGCCAGCAGTGACCGACGGGGCACTGAAGCTTTCTTT NA TRBJ1-1 NA TRBV28
CASSTGTSGIPEQFF TGCGCCAGCAGCACGGGGACTAGCGGGATCCCTGAGCAGTTCTTC TRBD2 TRBJ2-1 NA TRBV5-1
CASSTRSTGSSEAFF TGTGCCAGCAGCACTCGATCTACTGGGAGCTCTGAAGCTTTCTTT NA TRBJ1-1 NA TRBV7-2
CASSQSYSFTDTQYF TGCGCCAGCAGCCAATCCTACTCCTTCACAGATACGCAGTATTTT NA TRBJ2-3 NA TRBV4-1
CASKSKPAARETQYF TGTGCCAGCAAATCTAAGCCAGCAGCGCGGGAGACCCAGTACTTC NA TRBJ2-5 NA TRBV21-1
CASSLGGDYGYTF TGTGCCAGCAGCTTAGGGGGCGACTATGGCTACACCTTC NA TRBJ1-2 NA TRBV7-9
CASSFDQGPGETQYF TGTGCCAGCAGCTTTGATCAGGGGCCGGGAGAGACCCAGTACTTC NA TRBJ2-5 once TRBV5-4
CASSFGVHYGYTF TGCGCCAGCAGCTTCGGGGTCCACTATGGCTACACCTTC NA TRBJ1-2 NA TRBV5-1
CASSRDRGIYNEQFF TGTGCCAGCAGCCGGGACAGAGGGATATACAATGAGCAGTTCTTC TRBD1 TRBJ2-1 few TRBV14
CASSRGRKGYEQYF TGTGCCAGCAGCCGGGGTCGGAAGGGCTACGAGCAGTACTTC NA TRBJ2-7 few TRBV11-1
CASSQKRGYGYTF TGTGCCAGCAGCCAGAAACGGGGTTATGGCTACACCTTC NA TRBJ1-2 few TRBV14
CASSSPTKTSTDTQYF TGTGCCAGCAGTTCCCCGACTAAGACTAGCACAGATACGCAGTATTTT NA TRBJ2-3 few TRBV27
CASSQDWPTSTDTQYF TGTGCCAGCAGCCAAGATTGGCCAACTAGCACAGATACGCAGTATTTT NA TRBJ2-3 few TRBV4-2
CSVGQDRYEQYF TGCAGCGTCGGACAGGATCGCTACGAGCAGTACTTC TRBD1 TRBJ2-7 NA TRBV29-1
CAWRPRRGGVDTQYF TGTGCCTGGAGACCCAGGAGGGGGGGCGTAGATACGCAGTATTTT NA TRBJ2-3 once TRBV30
CASSKRQGRNQPQHF TGTGCCAGCAGTAAGCGACAGGGTCGCAATCAGCCCCAGCATTTT TRBD1 TRBJ1-5 NA TRBV27
CASRTGGSGANVLTF TGTGCCAGCAGGACAGGGGGCTCTGGGGCCAACGTCCTGACTTTC TRBD1 TRBJ2-6 many TRBV6-1
CASSLRGTKNIQYF TGTGCCAGCAGCCTGAGGGGGACCAAAAACATTCAGTACTTC NA TRBJ2-4 NA TRBV13
CASSLGSYNEQFF TGTGCCAGCAGCTTAGGTTCCTACAATGAGCAGTTCTTC NA TRBJ2-1 NA TRBV7-8
CASSVSPGPTNEKLFF TGTGCCAGCAGCGTTTCTCCGGGACCGACTAATGAAAAACTGTTTTTT NA TRBJ1-4 NA TRBV9
CASSQGVQSAETQYF TGTGCCAGCAGCCAAGGAGTTCAGAGTGCCGAGACCCAGTACTTC NA TRBJ2-5 NA TRBV14
CASSLTGSYEQYF TGTGCCAGCAGCTTGACAGGGTCCTACGAGCAGTACTTC NA TRBJ2-7 NA TRBV5-4
CASSVGAGSGNTIYF TGTGCCAGCAGTGTAGGGGCAGGCTCTGGAAACACCATATATTTT NA TRBJ1-3 NA TRBV25-1
CSVERVYGYTF TGCAGCGTTGAGCGGGTGTATGGCTACACCTTC NA TRBJ1-2 many TRBV29-1
CSVEDGGREQYF TGCAGCGTTGAAGATGGGGGGAGAGAGCAGTACTTC NA TRBJ2-7 NA TRBV29-1